Described below is a single T cell receptor (beta chain) sequence and its context. Antigen specificity is unknown. The sample carries other DNA sequences with the same CDR3. This record belongs to a study of shared clonotypes between healthy human individuals. Study-level information: The study enrolled a couple of women and a few men aged 18 to 49.

Study-wide results and limits: When compared with the clonotypes that were shared by all four sorted-subset donors, the non-shared clonotypes turned out to have lower generation probabilities.

J was trimmed by 0 bases and V by 8 bases; bases with no gene match: 5. This CDR3 is 15 amino acids long. Germline assignment: CDR1 ENHRY and CDR2 SYGVKD. The table came from immunoSEQ multiplex PCR; TCRdb's copy has only in-frame clones and leaves some out. Among about 2 million clones listed, roughly 95% were seen once. The chain employs TRBV10-3 and TRBJ2-3; the match to TRBD2 covers 10 bases. Sequenced: naive CD4+ T cells sorted from blood. Indicated subset: CD45RA+ positively selected. The sequence came from a man aged 18-30 years in good health. Written as DNA, the CDR3 is TGTGCCATCCGGAGCGGGGGGGCTAGCACAGATACGCAGTATTTT. Residues: CAIRSGGASTDTQYF.